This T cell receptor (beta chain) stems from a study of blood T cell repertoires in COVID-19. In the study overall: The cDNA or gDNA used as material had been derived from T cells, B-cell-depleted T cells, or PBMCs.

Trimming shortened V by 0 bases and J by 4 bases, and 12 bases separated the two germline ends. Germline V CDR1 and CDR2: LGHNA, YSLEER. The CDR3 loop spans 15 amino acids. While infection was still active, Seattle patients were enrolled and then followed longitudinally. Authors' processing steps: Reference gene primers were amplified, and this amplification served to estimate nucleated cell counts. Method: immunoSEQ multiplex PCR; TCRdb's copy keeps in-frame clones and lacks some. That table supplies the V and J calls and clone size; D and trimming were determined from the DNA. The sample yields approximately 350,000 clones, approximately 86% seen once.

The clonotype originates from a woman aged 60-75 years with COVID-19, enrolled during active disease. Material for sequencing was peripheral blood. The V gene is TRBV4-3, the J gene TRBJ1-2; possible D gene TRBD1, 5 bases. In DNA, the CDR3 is TGCGCCAGCAGCCAAGATCCAGGGATGAGCTATGGCTACACCTTC. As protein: CASSQDPGMSYGYTF.